This entry concerns a single TCR beta chain. In the source study's methods: Amplification with reference gene primers provided the estimates of nucleated cell counts. Generated by immunoSEQ multiplex PCR, the TCRdb table keeps only in-frame clones and is missing some. V and J calls plus clone size are reproduced from that table; the DNA served to infer D and trimming. The sample holds over 55,000 clones; 87% are singletons and the top ten take approximately 8%. The data originate from a study of blood T cell repertoires in COVID-19. V was shortened by 0 bases and J by 1 base, with 12 bases between the two germline ends. Germline values: CDR1 MGHRA, CDR2 YSYEKL. This CDR3 region has 16 residues.

Source material: peripheral blood. The genes are TRBV4-1 and TRBJ1-2; unclear D gene. The clonotype was recovered from a man aged 45-65 years with active COVID-19. The CDR3 DNA follows: TGCGCCAGCAGCCAAGATCACCGGAGGGTTAACTATGGCTACACCTTC. This encodes CASSQDHRRVNYGYTF.